A single sample gave rise to the 5 T cell receptor beta chains below, sequenced in a study of blood T cell repertoires in COVID-19. Profiling relied on immunoSEQ multiplex PCR, and the TCRdb table lists in-frame clones only, not all of them. Of about 250,000 clones in the sample, approximately 86% were seen once. The sample was PBMCs or T cells enriched from blood (not recorded which). Receptors originate from a woman aged 45-65 years who had recovered from COVID-19.

The genes are TRBV4-2 and TRBJ2-1; D gene ambiguous. Deletions cut 5 bases from V and 8 bases from J, with 10 bases between. The CDR3 is 12 amino acids. Germline CDR1 LGHNA, CDR2 YNFKEQ. The CDR3 nucleotides are TGTGCCAGCAGCTCGACGGCGGATGAGCAGTTCTTC. It codes for CASSSTADEQFF.

The genes are TRBV5-4 and TRBJ2-3; 7 nucleotides match TRBD2. V trimming: 0 bases; J trimming: 0 bases; junction bases outside the gene matches: 10. Germline V gene lookup returns CDR1 SGHNT and CDR2 YYREEE (reference sequence). CDR3 length equals 18 residues. In DNA form, the CDR3 reads TGTGCCAGCAGCTTGGCAGGGCTAGCGGTAACTAGCACAGATACGCAGTATTTT. It yields the protein CASSLAGLAVTSTDTQYF.

The V and J genes are TRBV9 and TRBJ1-2, with 9 bases that match TRBD1. V shed 4 bases and J 4 bases; nucleotides not matched to a gene: 5. The CDR3 has 14 amino acids. Germline V gives CDR1 SGDLS, CDR2 YYNGEE. CDR3 bases: TGTGCCAGCAGCAGCCGGGACAGGGTCTATGGCTACACCTTC. This sequence encodes CASSSRDRVYGYTF.

The rearrangement joins TRBV28 to TRBJ2-5; possible D gene TRBD1, 6 bases. The CDR3 runs 16 residues. Trimming pared 1 base from V and 4 bases from J, leaving 16 bases between. The germline CDR1 and CDR2 sequences are MDHEN and SYDVKM. CDR3 sequence reads: CASSLSTPGVGETQYF. The CDR3 DNA follows: TGTGCCAGCAGTTTATCAACCCCAGGGGTTGGAGAGACCCAGTACTTC.

The rearrangement uses TRBV7-2 and TRBJ2-3; D uncertain. The CDR3 spans 16 residues. CDR1 is SGHTA and CDR2 is FQGNSA in the germline V gene. Trimming pared 1 base from V and 0 bases from J, leaving 11 bases between. Here the CDR3 DNA reads TGTGCCAGCAGCTTAGGTTTAATCCAGAGCACAGATACGCAGTATTTT. Protein: CASSLGLIQSTDTQYF.